These 8 T cell receptor beta chains were sequenced from one sample in a study of CD8 T cells in Susac syndrome. Random hexamers were used to reverse transcribe 0.5 to 1 ug of RNA. MiXCR, applied by TCRdb to the immunoSEQ multiplex PCR reads, yields one record per CDR3 protein. The sample lists approximately 190,000 distinct CDR3 sequences; around 95% were seen once. The sequenced sample was CD4+ T cells from PBMCs. All receptors come from a human donor with Susac syndrome.

The chain is built from TRBV20-1 and TRBJ1-6, with D perhaps TRBD1 (5 bases). Germline V gene data show CDR1 as DFQATT and CDR2 as SNEGSKA (reference sequence). Trimming shortened V by 7 bases and J by 7 bases, and 20 bases separated the two germline ends. The CDR3 has 15 residues. CDR3 coding DNA: TGCAGTGTCCCTTCCGGGACGGCAAGGAATTCACCCCTCCACTTT. Protein: CSVPSGTARNSPLHF.

The chain carries TRBV27 and TRBJ1-2, with D possibly matching TRBD1 (5 bases). This CDR3 contains 15 residues. CDR1 and CDR2 (germline): MNHEY, SMNVEV (reference sequence). V lost 2 bases, J lost 1 base, and 11 bases lay in between. In DNA, the CDR3 is TGTGCCAGCAGTTTAACTGGGACGGGTAACTATGGCTACACCTTC. It is translated as CASSLTGTGNYGYTF.

The rearrangement joins TRBV27 to TRBJ1-6, with TRBD1 matching over 7 bases. V was clipped by 5 bases and J by 5 bases; unmatched bases: 9. The CDR3 spans 16 residues. The germline CDR1 and CDR2 sequences are MNHEY and SMNVEV (reference sequence). The CDR3 sequence: CASSPRQGRNNSPLHF. In DNA form, the CDR3 reads TGTGCCAGCAGTCCCCGACAGGGAAGGAATAATTCACCCCTCCACTTT.

The rearrangement links TRBV9 to TRBJ2-3; 10 bases align to TRBD2. The V segment lost 0 bases and the J segment 5 bases; nucleotides outside the gene matches: 3. This CDR3 contains 15 residues. CDR1 is SGDLS and CDR2 is YYNGEE in the germline V gene. The CDR3 DNA is TGTGCCAGCAGCGTAGAACTAGCGGGGTTAGATACGCAGTATTTT. This encodes CASSVELAGLDTQYF.

Only a few counts were recorded for this clonotype. The V and J genes are TRBV7-9 and TRBJ1-1; D uncertain. Germline CDR1 reads SEHNR; CDR2 reads FQNEAQ (reference sequence). V lost 1 base to trimming and J lost 6 bases, with 9 bases between them. This CDR3 has 13 amino acids. CDR3 in amino acids: CASSLDPVAEAFF. The CDR3 nucleotides are TGTGCCAGCAGCTTAGATCCCGTCGCTGAAGCTTTCTTT.

The V call is TRBV4-3, the J call TRBJ2-3; D call uncertain. This CDR3 is 15 amino acids long. CDR1 is LGHNA and CDR2 is YSLEER in the germline V gene. V was pared by 0 bases and J by 6 bases, with 13 bases between. In DNA, the CDR3 is TGCGCCAGCAGCCAAGATCAAGGCAACGTGGATACGCAGTATTTT. Protein sequence: CASSQDQGNVDTQYF.

The chain has TRBV9 and TRBJ2-1; 13 bases are shared with TRBD2. CDR1 SGDLS and CDR2 YYNGEE come from the germline V gene. The J segment lost 5 bases and the V segment lost 4 bases, leaving 9 bases of the junction unmatched. CDR3 length: 17 residues. CDR3 sequence reads: CASSPRLAGGRDNEQFF. The CDR3 DNA follows: TGTGCCAGCAGCCCGCGACTAGCGGGGGGAAGGGACAATGAGCAGTTCTTC.

This chain connects TRBV11-2 to TRBJ1-1, with unresolved D. Trimming shortened V by 5 bases and J by 5 bases, and 12 bases separated the two germline ends. The CDR3 has 13 amino acids. CDR1 is SGHAT, CDR2 FQNNGV, per germline. CDR3 region: CASSARRGTEAFF. CDR3 bases: TGTGCCAGCAGCGCCCGGCGAGGAACTGAAGCTTTCTTT. Combining the CDR3 with reference TRBV11-2 and TRBJ1-1 gives the whole variable domain EAGVAQSPRYKIIEKRQSVAFWCNPISGHATLYWYQQILGQGPKLLIQFQNNGVVDDSQLPKDRFSAERLKGVDSTLKIQPAKLEDSAVYLCASSARRGTEAFFGQGTRLTVV.